Below, one T cell receptor beta chain is given with its context. This clone was seen a handful of times. There is no known antigen for this receptor. No clone much larger than this one lies a single base away; base qualities are absent. The sample belongs to a study of PD-L1 blockade in urothelial cancer (dated by TCRdb to about 2017). Describing the broader study: Every patient began therapy at some point between 2013 and 2015 and was given atezolizumab 1,200 mg intravenously every 3 weeks. Pretreatment tumor samples, along with matched peripheral blood serially collected before and after atezolizumab treatment, were subjected to TCR sequencing. About nine tenths of the roughly 29 patients were males with bladder-origin urothelial cancer, and 18 of 29 reported a prior smoking history. Blood samples were analyzed at 3 weeks after treatment start (second dose) and at 6 weeks after treatment start. Durable clinical benefit meant progression-free survival longer than 6 months, and TCR features were also tested against progression-free and overall survival. A median of 141,255 T cells and approximately 86,000 unique TCRs was obtained from blood samples, and a median clonality of approximately 0.077 was observed. In the same patients, whole exome sequencing and RNA sequencing of pretreatment tumors were performed in addition to TCR sequencing. Durable clinical benefit was achieved by nine patients and was not achieved by 20 patients. Pretreatment blood TCR-seq was available for twenty-nine patients, at least one posttreatment blood collection was obtained for 25 or so patients, and tumor TCR-seq was available for 25 or so patients. Somatic, immune and clinical correlates of response to PD-L1 blockade with atezolizumab in urothelial cancer were the focus of an exploratory multi-omic analysis. Patients had an ECOG performance status of 0 or 1 and had received between 0 and 3 prior chemotherapy regimens. Overall study results and their limits: A pretreatment peripheral blood TCR clonality below the median was linked to improved progression-free and overall survival. Because the sample size was small (n of about 27) and many exploratory analyses were performed, the results are intended to be hypothesis-generating. At 3 weeks after the start of treatment, tumor-associated TCR clones in peripheral blood had expanded more in patients with durable benefit (n ≈ 20, p = 0.022).

The label giving this sample's time point can be read as: pretreatment peripheral blood. The cohort comprised about 30 patients with locally advanced or metastatic urothelial carcinoma treated at Memorial Sloan Kettering on a trial protocol. Peripheral blood mononuclear cells were collected from each patient pretreatment and during treatment, giving between 1 and 8 total time points per patient. The Qiagen DNeasy Blood extraction kit was used to purify genomic DNA from total PBMCs and tumor samples. PBMCs were collected pretreatment and during treatment, and were isolated and stored as previously described. Reading from cysteine to phenylalanine, the CDR3 counts 15 amino acids. The kept DNA is CDR3 alone, 45 bases in frame from the first base. V loses 3 bases at its end and J loses 8 bases; junction bases beyond the gene matches: 6. According to the germline V gene (reference sequence), CDR1 reads MNHEY and CDR2 reads SMNVEV.

Synthetic TCR analog templates were spiked into each PCR to estimate absolute template abundance from read counts. The immunoSEQ assay used bias-controlled V and J gene primers to amplify TCRbeta CDR3 regions from genomic DNA. Sequencing of rearranged TCRbeta segments was performed at approximately 20X coverage. The authors' analysis ran thus. Sequencing errors were corrected by clustering, and CDR3s were annotated against IMGT so that V, D and J genes could be assigned. Downstream analyses used only productive TCRbeta rearrangements, leaving out any out-of-frame or stop-codon sequences. Clonality was calculated as one minus the Shannon entropy normalized by the log of the number of unique productive sequences. Fisher's exact test with Benjamini-Hochberg correction, at a threshold of adjusted p below 0.01, was used to find clones that differed between time points or between blood and tumor. Sourced from immuneACCESS, this table was stored by TCRdb with only in-frame sequences that have V and J called. A share of the clones is absent; for the studies checked, an unresolved V gene accounts for under half, and the remainder has no known explanation. D and trimming were read from the DNA, whereas the V and J calls and clone size are those reported in that table. Present in this sample are some 43,000 clones, approximately 80% of which were seen just once. The top ten hold 16% of the sample.

The sample in question was PBMCs, obtained around atezolizumab (anti-PD-L1) treatment. This clonotype was obtained from a man aged 55 to 69 with urothelial cancer. The receptor chain draws on TRBV27 and TRBJ1-6, and 8 bases in between align with TRBD1. The nucleotide sequence is given as TGTGCCAGCAGTTTCGGGGCAGGGGGCGATTCACCCCTCCACTTT. This gives the protein CASSFGAGGDSPLHF.